The sequence of this T cell receptor beta chain was determined in a study of T cells in Graves' hyperthyroidism and ophthalmopathy. RNA transcripts provided the source from which TCR beta CDR3 regions were amplified. A first-round RT-PCR of the TCR CDR3 used the HTBI primer set. Each CDR3 protein gets one entry after TCRdb re-called the multiplex PCR reads with MiXCR. The data hold 330,000 or so distinct CDR3 sequences, with around 20% observed a single time. This clonotype was seen ten or more times. Per germline, CDR1 MNHEY and CDR2 SVGAGI. V was shortened by 0 bases and J by 0 bases, with 6 bases between the two germline ends. CDR3 length: 16 amino acids.

The source of this sequence is a man aged 45 to 65 with Graves' ophthalmopathy. Material for sequencing was blood. The V gene is TRBV6-5, the J gene TRBJ2-6; D is undetermined. CDR3 DNA: TGTGCCAGCAGTTACTCTCCGTCCTCTGGGGCCAACGTCCTGACTTTC. Translated: CASSYSPSSGANVLTF.